This T cell receptor (beta chain) was found in a study of Ad26.COV2.S vaccination and SARS-CoV-2 variants. TCRdb keeps only in-frame clones here, not all; method: immunoSEQ multiplex PCR. This table has 350,000 to 600,000 clones, roughly nine tenths appearing once. The CDR3 has 16 amino acids. Germline CDR1 reads SGDLS; CDR2 reads YYNGEE. The V end was cut by 0 bases, the J end by 13 bases, with 20 bases between. Treatment: some 20 received Ad26.COV2.S at low or high dose, single or two shots; a few received placebo; per-sample allocation not given. Sampling occurred on day 63 after the first vaccine or placebo injection.

The sequence came from a person aged 18 to 59 who received the Ad26.COV2.S COVID-19 vaccine or a placebo. Sequenced here: peripheral blood, sampled in a trial of Ad26.COV2.S vaccine versus placebo. The chain links TRBV9 to TRBJ1-6; the D gene is possibly TRBD1 (5 bases). This CDR3 reads CASSVGGGRSISPLHF. The CDR3 nucleotides read TGTGCCAGCAGCGTAGGGGGCGGCAGGTCCATAAGCCCCCTCCACTTT.